This T cell receptor (beta chain) came from a study of PD-1 blockade in classical Hodgkin lymphoma. Study observations and caveats: Initiation of nivolumab under 1 year after ASCT led to exclusion of patients.

Of note for this clone: Antigen specificity is unknown.

In every patient, relapse followed autologous stem cell transplantation, while exposure to brentuximab vedotin differed. This CDR3 has 15 amino acids. CDR1 SGHTA and CDR2 FQGTGA come from the germline V gene. Trimming took 5 bases from V and 3 from J; bases not matched to a gene: 7. Sequenced by immunoSEQ multiplex PCR; TCRdb stores in-frame clones only, minus some. The table has over 90,000 clones, 80% to 90% seen once. The input for sequencing was peripheral blood mononuclear cells (PBMCs), taken before the second cycle of nivolumab. The chain couples TRBV7-3 to TRBJ2-1, with 7 positions matching TRBD2. This clonotype originated in a human donor with classical Hodgkin lymphoma. DNA of the CDR3: TGTGCCAGCAGCCAAGCTAGCGGAGACTACAATGAGCAGTTCTTC. Its translation is CASSQASGDYNEQFF.